What follows are 27 T cell receptor beta chains derived from one specimen sequenced in a study of vaccination and CD4 T cells after COVID-19. The treatment is: roughly 10-day PBMC culture with coronavirus spike peptide pools or control peptides (ViraFEST assay). Sequence data for DNA of cultured CD4+ T cells were generated by the Oncomine TCR Beta short-read assay. TCRdb reanalysed the PCR reads using MiXCR and keeps one entry per CDR3 protein. The profile shows fewer than 20,000 distinct CDR3 sequences, roughly 42% of them singletons. No antigen has been assigned to these receptors. Material: CD4+ T cells from blood, cultured in vitro, obtained before SARS-CoV-2 vaccination. The receptors stem from a human donor who had recovered from COVID-19.

The rearrangement uses TRBV19 and TRBJ1-2; the D is unclear. CDR1 and CDR2 from the germline V gene are LNHDA and SQIVND (reference sequence). The CDR3 runs 14 residues. V lost 3 bases, J lost 2 bases, and 10 bases lay in between. The CDR3 spells CASSIKGTNYGYTF. For the CDR3, the DNA is TGTGCCAGTAGTATCAAGGGAACCAACTATGGCTACACCTTC.

This chain joins TRBV7-6 and TRBJ1-2, with 7 bases fitting TRBD1. Germline V CDR1 and CDR2: SGHVS, FNYEAQ. With 4 bases clipped from V and 11 bases from J, the junction kept 7 bases outside the gene matches. This CDR3 has 12 amino acids. The CDR3: CASSSEAGGYTF. CDR3 bases: TGTGCCAGCAGCTCCGAGGCAGGGGGATACACCTTC.

This clonotype occurred a few times. The gene calls are TRBV20-1 and TRBJ1-5; D is perhaps TRBD1 (6 bases). This CDR3 is 14 amino acids long. The germline gives CDR1 DFQATT, CDR2 SNEGSKA (reference sequence). V was shortened by 3 bases and J by 3 bases, with 12 bases between the two germline ends. CDR3 protein: CSARGAGDNQPQHF. CDR3 in DNA: TGCAGTGCTAGGGGGGCAGGGGACAATCAGCCCCAGCATTTT.

The chain employs TRBV7-2 and TRBJ1-1; no definite D call. The CDR3 is made up of 12 amino acids. V was shortened by 2 bases and J by 8 bases, with 9 bases between the two germline ends. Germline-derived CDR1 and CDR2 are SGHTA and FQGNSA. The CDR3 loop reads CASSLYAGEAFF. The DNA for the CDR3 is TGTGCCAGCAGCTTATATGCGGGGGAAGCTTTCTTT.

J is TRBJ1-6 and V is TRBV5-1; D might be TRBD1 (5 bases). The CDR3 has 16 residues. Trimming stripped 4 bases from V and 5 bases from J, with 16 bases between. Germline CDR1 and CDR2: SGHRS and YFSETQ. CDR3 DNA: TGCGCCAGCAGCCGGGACCCGCCTGGTGATAATTCACCCCTCCACTTT. Amino acids: CASSRDPPGDNSPLHF.

V and J are TRBV2 and TRBJ1-5; the match to TRBD1 covers 7 bases. V dropped 3 bases and J dropped 3; count of bases not matched to a gene: 5. The CDR3 totals 15 residues. Germline V gene sequence: CDR1 SNHLY, CDR2 FYNNEI. CDR3 sequence (DNA): TGTGCCAGCAGTGAGGACAGGAGCATCAATCAGCCCCAGCATTTT. It codes for CASSEDRSINQPQHF.

The gene calls are TRBV20-1 and TRBJ2-1, with 11 bases that match TRBD2. The trim removed 5 bases at V and 3 bases at J, leaving 9 bases unmatched. Germline lookup yields CDR1 DFQATT and CDR2 SNEGSKA (reference sequence). CDR3 length: 16 residues. The DNA of the CDR3 is TGCAGTGCTGAAGAGGTGGGACTAGCGGACTACAATGAGCAGTTCTTC. Translating it yields CSAEEVGLADYNEQFF.

This clonotype has only a few counts. The rearrangement uses TRBV15 and TRBJ2-5; D not certain. Trimming shortened V by 0 bases and J by 4 bases, and 3 bases separated the two germline ends. The CDR3 runs 12 residues. Germline assignment: CDR1 LNHNV and CDR2 YYDKDF (reference sequence). For the CDR3, the DNA is TGTGCCACCAGCAGAGATGGAGAGACCCAGTACTTC. Its protein product is CATSRDGETQYF.

This clonotype was found a few times. This chain uses TRBV6-1 with TRBJ1-3, with D maybe TRBD1 (5 bases). CDR3 length: 15 amino acids. V lost 6 bases, J lost 4 bases, and 16 bases lay in between. Per germline, CDR1 MNHNS and CDR2 SASEGT. The CDR3 reads CASRQTEMSGNTIYF. The CDR3 DNA follows: TGTGCCAGCAGACAGACAGAGATGTCCGGAAACACCATATATTTT.

This clonotype was seen just once. The rearrangement links TRBV20-1 to TRBJ2-6; 10 positions agree with TRBD2. CDR1 and CDR2 (germline): DFQATT, SNEGSKA (reference sequence). Trimming cost V 5 bases and J 2 bases; bases outside gene matches: 15. There are 19 residues in the CDR3. The CDR3 DNA is TGCAGTGCTGATGGTAGGACTAGCGGCTTCGGGACTGGGGCCAACGTCCTGACTTTC. The encoded protein is CSADGRTSGFGTGANVLTF.

The V gene is TRBV19, the J gene TRBJ2-3; 14 bases agree with TRBD2. Losses at the gene ends were 5 bases for V and 2 bases for J; bases not matched to a gene: 6. This CDR3 has 17 residues. In germline, CDR1 is LNHDA, CDR2 SQIVND (reference sequence). CDR3 protein: CASSPRLAGGNTDTQYF. The CDR3 nucleotides read TGTGCCAGTAGTCCGAGACTAGCGGGGGGGAACACAGATACGCAGTATTTT. The variable domain in full, with the rest retrieved from reference TRBV19 and TRBJ2-3, is DGGITQSPKYLFRKEGQNVTLSCEQNLNHDAMYWYRQDPGQGLRLIYYSQIVNDFQKGDIAEGYSVSREKKESFPLTVTSAQKNPTAFYLCASSPRLAGGNTDTQYFGPGTRLTVL.

This sequence joins TRBV20-1 and TRBJ1-1; possibly TRBD1 for D (5 bases). This CDR3 is built from 15 residues. Germline CDR1 and CDR2: DFQATT and SNEGSKA (reference sequence). V shed 6 bases and J shed 8 bases, with 25 bases lying between them. CDR3 in DNA: TGCAGTGCACACTCGGGGCGGGTTTTGGAGGGAGAAGCTTTCTTT. This sequence encodes CSAHSGRVLEGEAFF.

J is TRBJ1-5 and V is TRBV7-9; D remains unclear. The CDR3 has 15 amino acids. The V gene's germline CDR1 is SEHNR and CDR2 FQNEAQ (reference sequence). Trimming cost V 3 bases and J 7 bases, with 16 bases left between them. CDR3 protein: CASSLAAGEDQPQHF. CDR3 DNA: TGTGCCAGCAGCTTGGCCGCCGGGGAGGACCAGCCCCAGCATTTT.

This clonotype was detected only a few times. This chain uses TRBV2 with TRBJ1-2, with D hard to call. The CDR3 is 14 residues long. Germline values: CDR1 SNHLY, CDR2 FYNNEI. Trimming pared 5 bases from V and 5 bases from J, leaving 15 bases between. Here the CDR3 reads CASSTPRLRYGYTF. In nucleotides, the CDR3 is TGTGCCAGCAGTACCCCAAGACTTAGGTATGGCTACACCTTC. Combining the CDR3 with reference TRBV2 and TRBJ1-2 gives the whole variable domain EPEVTQTPSHQVTQMGQEVILRCVPISNHLYFYWYRQILGQKVEFLVSFYNNEISEKSEIFDDQFSVERPDGSNFTLKIRSTKLEDSAMYFCASSTPRLRYGYTFGSGTRLTVV.

The chain joins TRBV10-3 to TRBJ2-2; 10 nucleotides align to TRBD1. CDR3 size: 15 residues. Germline V gives CDR1 ENHRY, CDR2 SYGVKD. V shed 7 bases, J shed 0 bases, and the junction held 2 bases outside the gene matches. CDR3 region: CAIMGTGANTGELFF. In nucleotides, the CDR3 is TGTGCCATCATGGGGACAGGGGCGAACACCGGGGAGCTGTTTTTT.

The chain is built from TRBV30 and TRBJ2-7; perhaps TRBD2 as D (5 bases). This CDR3 is 14 amino acids long. Between the trimmed V and J ends, which lost 2 bases and 1 base, there was a span of 12 bases. Germline assignment: CDR1 GTSNPN and CDR2 SVGIG (reference sequence). This CDR3 reads CAWSNSGKSYEQYF. DNA for the CDR3: TGTGCCTGGAGTAATTCGGGAAAGTCCTACGAGCAGTACTTC.

The chain carries TRBV6-5 and TRBJ1-1; D gene uncertain. This CDR3 contains 16 residues. V was cut by 2 bases and J by 3 bases, with 16 bases left in between. CDR1 and CDR2 from the germline V gene are MNHEY and SVGAGI. In nucleotides, the CDR3 is TGTGCCAGCAGTTACACCCGCGCGGGAGGCGACACTGAAGCTTTCTTT. It specifies CASSYTRAGGDTEAFF.

This clonotype has just a few counts. The chain's CDR3 is CASSTGETQYF. Written as DNA, the CDR3 is TGTGCCAGCAGCACAGGGGAGACCCAGTACTTC. V and J are TRBV11-3 and TRBJ2-5; tentatively, D is TRBD1 (6 bases). V shed 5 bases and J shed 5 bases, with 6 bases lying between them. The CDR3 is 11 residues long. Germline V gene data show CDR1 as SGHNT and CDR2 as YENEEA.

This sequence joins TRBV25-1 and TRBJ1-4; tentative D call: TRBD1 (5 bases). The germline V gene encodes CDR1 MGHDK and CDR2 SYGVNS. V lost 3 bases and J lost 8, with 16 bases in between. The CDR3 runs to 15 residues. CDR3 in amino acids: CASSEGGLSREKLFF. The CDR3 DNA reads as TGTGCCAGCAGTGAGGGGGGACTGAGCCGGGAAAAACTGTTTTTT.

This chain connects TRBV19 to TRBJ1-6, with unresolved D. The CDR3 is made up of 15 amino acids. V was pared by 4 bases and J by 4 bases, with 11 bases between. CDR1 is LNHDA, CDR2 SQIVND, per germline (reference sequence). The CDR3 reads CASSNRHSYNSPLHF. CDR3 in DNA: TGTGCCAGTAGTAACAGACACTCTTATAATTCACCCCTCCACTTT.

The V call is TRBV12-3 or TRBV12-4, the J call TRBJ1-1, with 10 bases aligning to TRBD1. The CDR3 extends over 13 amino acids. The J segment lost 4 bases and the V segment lost 6 bases, leaving 2 bases of the junction unmatched. Written as DNA, the CDR3 is TGTGCCAGCAGCCGGACAGGGGGCACTGAAGCTTTCTTT. Residues: CASSRTGGTEAFF.

The chain recombines TRBV2 with TRBJ2-3; TRBD1 is a possible D gene (5 bases). Trimming cost V 7 bases and J 2 bases, with 13 bases left between them. The CDR3 is 14 residues long. Per germline, CDR1 SNHLY and CDR2 FYNNEI. This CDR3 is CASNRRGNTDTQYF. For the CDR3, the DNA is TGTGCCAGCAACCGAAGGGGTAACACAGATACGCAGTATTTT.

This clonotype occurred a few times. This chain's CDR3 is CASSPGAGYTF. The CDR3 nucleotides read TGTGCCAGCAGCCCCGGCGCCGGCTACACCTTC. The chain recombines TRBV11-2 with TRBJ1-2; D not resolved. Trimming pared 5 bases from V and 8 bases from J, leaving 9 bases between. The CDR3 contains 11 residues. Germline V gives CDR1 SGHAT, CDR2 FQNNGV.

The chain joins TRBV21-1 to TRBJ1-2; the D call TRBD1 from the table was never checked on the DNA. TRBV21-1 is a pseudogene. The CDR3 sequence is 20 residues long. CDR3 in DNA: TGTGCCAGCAGCAAATCCGCTTCCCACCTCAACGGACAGGAATTTTATGGCTACACCTTC. Translating gives CASSKSASHLNGQEFYGYTF.

The V gene is TRBV10-1, the J gene TRBJ2-7; tentatively, D is TRBD1 or TRBD2 (5 bases each). This CDR3 is 16 amino acids long. CDR1 and CDR2 from the germline V gene are WNHNN and SYGVQD (reference sequence). The germline V and J ends were trimmed by 6 bases and 0 bases, with 18 bases remaining between them. CDR3 region: CASSPGTLGSSYEQYF. Written as DNA, the CDR3 is TGCGCCAGCAGCCCTGGGACCCTAGGATCCTCCTACGAGCAGTACTTC.

The chain links TRBV7-6 to TRBJ2-3; D perhaps matches TRBD1 (6 bases). This CDR3 region has 15 residues. V dropped 1 base and J dropped 2 bases, with 10 bases sitting between them. Germline CDR1 is SGHVS and CDR2 is FNYEAQ. This CDR3 reads CASSLVKGDTDTQYF. Here the CDR3 DNA reads TGTGCCAGCAGCTTAGTAAAGGGGGACACAGATACGCAGTATTTT.

This clonotype was detected a few times. The chain carries TRBV7-2 and TRBJ2-5, with D possibly matching TRBD1 (5 bases). Germline V gene sequence: CDR1 SGHTA, CDR2 FQGNSA. This CDR3 is built from 13 residues. V was clipped by 3 bases and J by 4 bases, with 9 bases between them. The CDR3 coding sequence is TGTGCCAGCAGCTTGACAGTGAGAGAGACCCAGTACTTC. Protein product: CASSLTVRETQYF.